The 13 T cell receptor beta chains below come from one sample, sequenced in a study of spatial heterogeneity in lung cancer (dated 2019 in TCRdb). Libraries came from 5' RACE. The sequencer listed for this sample is NextSeq 500. TCRdb redid the processing of the public reads, applying fastp at Q25 and MiXCR, and retained in-frame beta chains. Records with the same CDR3 protein are collapsed into one entry carrying the most frequent genes and DNA. The sample contains 5,300 or so distinct CDR3 sequences, 7.4% of them found a single time. The ten largest account for 35% to 50% of the sample. These receptors' antigens are unknown. Broader findings and caveats from the paper: A correlation was observed between the number of expanded intratumoral alpha and beta TCRs and the tumor nonsynonymous mutation count.

The time point tag for this specimen amounts to: sample taken at primary tumor resection. The specimen comprised lung tumor tissue, sampled at surgery. Every receptor here comes from a male donor with early-stage non-small cell lung cancer.

This clonotype was found many times. V usage is TRBV6-2 or TRBV6-3 and J usage is TRBJ1-6; unclear D gene. Trimming removed 5 bases at V and 9 bases at J, with 8 bases between. The CDR3 consists of 12 residues. Germline V gene data show CDR1 as MNHEY and CDR2 as SVGEGT. The CDR3 region is CASSVSPSPLHF. The CDR3 nucleotides are TGTGCCAGCAGTGTCAGTCCTTCACCCCTCCACTTT.

A few counts support this clonotype. This chain uses TRBV29-1 with TRBJ2-1; tentatively, D is TRBD2 (5 bases). Trimming pared 4 bases from V and 5 bases from J, leaving 9 bases between. This CDR3 contains 12 residues. Germline CDR1 and CDR2: SQVTM and ANQGSEA. CDR3 bases: TGCAGCGTTGCGAGCGGACACAATGAGCAGTTCTTC. Amino acids: CSVASGHNEQFF.

This clonotype was observed at least ten times. The rearrangement links TRBV6-5 to TRBJ1-1; D gene uncertain. Between the trimmed V and J ends, which lost 5 bases and 10 bases, there was a span of 14 bases. Germline loops: CDR1 MNHEY, CDR2 SVGAGI. The CDR3 has 12 residues. The CDR3 DNA reads as TGTGCCAGCAGTGAACCGGGGTCGGGAGCTTTCTTT. Its protein is CASSEPGSGAFF.

This clonotype was observed many times. The chain carries TRBV20-1 and TRBJ2-7, with no clear D. The CDR3 length is 17 residues. V lost 0 bases, J lost 4 bases, and 22 bases lay in between. Germline V lookup: CDR1 DFQATT, CDR2 SNEGSKA (reference sequence). The CDR3 sequence is CSARDQRVRGFSYEQYF. Written as DNA, the CDR3 is TGCAGTGCTAGAGATCAACGAGTCCGCGGTTTTTCTTACGAGCAGTACTTC.

In this sample, this clonotype turned up a few times. This chain links TRBV4-3 with TRBJ2-2; perhaps TRBD1 as D (6 bases). V dropped 4 bases and J dropped 4 bases, with 16 bases sitting between them. CDR3 length: 16 amino acids. CDR1 LGHNA and CDR2 YSLEER come from the germline V gene. The CDR3 DNA reads TGCGCCAGCAGCCCCGACACTGGGGGCGGCACCGGGGAGCTGTTTTTT. This codes for CASSPDTGGGTGELFF.

This rearrangement joins TRBV6-6 to TRBJ2-2, with TRBD1 matching over 9 bases. The V segment lost 8 bases and the J segment 6 bases; nucleotides outside the gene matches: 7. The CDR3 contains 14 residues. Germline V gene data show CDR1 as MNHNY and CDR2 as SVGAGI (reference sequence). DNA of the CDR3: TGTGCCAGCCAGGACAGGGGTGGGTCCGGGGAGCTGTTTTTT. It is translated as CASQDRGGSGELFF.

This clonotype turned up a few times. The chain carries TRBV6-1 and TRBJ2-2; D possibly uses TRBD1 or TRBD2 (5 bases each). The CDR3 runs to 14 residues. Germline V lookup: CDR1 MNHNS, CDR2 SASEGT. V dropped 8 bases and J dropped 1 base, with 11 bases sitting between them. DNA for the CDR3: TGTGCCAGCCGGGGCACCGGGAACACCGGGGAGCTGTTTTTT. It encodes CASRGTGNTGELFF.

This clonotype was picked up many times. This chain joins TRBV6-5 and TRBJ1-2; D is unclear. Germline CDR1 MNHEY, CDR2 SVGAGI. Trimming cost V 6 bases and J 2 bases, with 16 bases left between them. The CDR3 consists of 15 residues. The DNA of the CDR3 is TGTGCCAGCAGCCCCGCTCCCTTGGGGAACTATGGCTACACCTTC. Its protein product is CASSPAPLGNYGYTF.

The chain couples TRBV28 to TRBJ1-5; 7 bases fit TRBD1. This CDR3 has 16 residues. J gave up 3 bases and V 5 bases, and 10 bases lay outside the gene matches. The V gene's germline CDR1 is MDHEN and CDR2 SYDVKM. CDR3 DNA sequence: TGTGCCAGCAGTCCAACGACAGGGTTTGACAATCAGCCCCAGCATTTT. This encodes CASSPTTGFDNQPQHF. Complete variable domain (other parts from reference TRBV28 and TRBJ1-5): DVKVTQSSRYLVKRTGEKVFLECVQDMDHENMFWYRQDPGLGLRLIYFSYDVKMKEKGDIPEGYSVSREKKERFSLILESASTNQTSMYLCASSPTTGFDNQPQHFGDGTRLSIL.

As for this clonotype: Just one base apart from a much larger clone, this may be a read error. The rearrangement links TRBV6-1 to TRBJ1-2, with D tentatively TRBD1 (5 bases). Germline V gene lookup returns CDR1 MNHNS and CDR2 SASEGT. The CDR3 is 14 amino acids. As DNA, the CDR3 is TGTACCAGCAGTGAAGCGCAGGGAAGCTATGGCTACACCTTC. Amino acid sequence: CTSSEAQGSYGYTF.

This clonotype has ten or more counts. The gene calls are TRBV10-2 and TRBJ2-2, with 14 bases fitting TRBD2. The germline gives CDR1 WSHSY, CDR2 SAAADI. This CDR3 comprises 15 residues. Trimming at V came to 6 bases and at J to 8 bases, leaving 5 bases not matched to a gene. The CDR3 DNA follows: TGCGCCAGCAGGGGGACTAGCGGGGGAACGGGGGAGCTGTTTTTT. Amino acids: CASRGTSGGTGELFF.

This clonotype has more than one count but fewer than ten. The chain carries TRBV5-1 and TRBJ2-5, with TRBD1 as a possible D gene (5 bases). With 4 bases removed from V and 5 bases from J, the gap between germline ends came to 15 bases. The CDR3 spans 14 residues. Germline loops: CDR1 SGHRS, CDR2 YFSETQ. For the CDR3, the DNA is TGCGCCAGCAGCGGTGGGGCGCCCCGGGAGACCCAGTACTTC. Amino acids: CASSGGAPRETQYF.

This clonotype was seen at least ten times. The chain joins TRBV20-1 to TRBJ2-5, with TRBD2 identical over 10 bases. The CDR3 totals 12 residues. The junction had 6 bases not matched to a gene; V was cut back by 5 bases and J by 9 bases. Germline V gene lookup returns CDR1 DFQATT and CDR2 SNEGSKA (reference sequence). In DNA form, the CDR3 reads TGCAGTGCTCGGTTGACTAGCGGGTCCCAGTACTTC. Protein sequence: CSARLTSGSQYF.